The 15 T cell receptor beta chains below come from one sample, sequenced in a study of blood T cell repertoires in COVID-19. The assay was immunoSEQ multiplex PCR, and TCRdb's table has in-frame clones only and misses some. The table has 300,000 or so clones, about 91% seen once. Material: peripheral blood. These receptors were collected from a woman in her 30s who had recovered from COVID-19.

The gene calls are TRBV10-3 and TRBJ2-3; 9 nucleotides match TRBD2. The J segment lost 5 bases and the V segment lost 2 bases, leaving 8 bases of the junction unmatched. The CDR3 runs to 16 residues. Germline V gene data show CDR1 as ENHRY and CDR2 as SYGVKD. CDR3 bases: TGTGCCATCAGTGAGGGTAGCGGGGGTGCCAAAGATACGCAGTATTTT. Its translation: CAISEGSGGAKDTQYF.

The genes are TRBV9 and TRBJ2-7; D is ambiguous. There are 13 residues in the CDR3. Between the trimmed V and J ends, which lost 0 bases and 1 base, there was a span of 5 bases. CDR1 SGDLS and CDR2 YYNGEE come from the germline V gene. The DNA for the CDR3 is TGTGCCAGCAGCGTAGAATTATCCTACGAGCAGTACTTC. Translating gives CASSVELSYEQYF.

The chain uses TRBV18 and TRBJ2-4; 7 nucleotides line up with TRBD1. V gave up 3 bases and J gave up 1 base; unmatched junction bases: 9. The CDR3 length is 17 residues. CDR1 KGHSH and CDR2 LQKENI come from the germline V gene. The CDR3 DNA reads as TGTGCCAGCTCACCCCTGGGTGGACAGGAGGCCAAAAACATTCAGTACTTC. Translation gives CASSPLGGQEAKNIQYF.

The rearrangement joins TRBV6-5 to TRBJ1-6; TRBD1 matches at 8 bases. Losses at the gene ends were 2 bases for V and 9 bases for J; bases not matched to a gene: 6. The CDR3 sequence is 15 residues long. Germline V CDR1 and CDR2: MNHEY, SVGAGI. CDR3: CASSYRTGNGSPLHF. The CDR3 bases are TGTGCCAGCAGTTACCGGACAGGGAACGGTTCACCCCTCCACTTT.

The V and J genes are TRBV28 and TRBJ2-5; D gene ambiguous. The CDR3 spans 13 residues. Trimming pared 10 bases from V and 1 base from J, leaving 13 bases between. Per the germline V gene, CDR1 is MDHEN and CDR2 is SYDVKM. The CDR3 protein is CATCAAFQETQYF. The DNA of the CDR3 is TGTGCCACCTGTGCGGCTTTCCAAGAGACCCAGTACTTC.

The chain couples TRBV7-2 to TRBJ2-3, with D possibly matching TRBD2 (7 bases). The V gene's germline CDR1 is SGHTA and CDR2 FQGNSA. This CDR3 has 16 amino acids. V dropped 2 bases and J dropped 3 bases, with 15 bases sitting between them. This CDR3 reads CASSLRGGGSTDTQYF. The CDR3 nucleotides are TGTGCCAGCAGCTTACGAGGGGGGGGGTCAACAGATACGCAGTATTTT.

Written as DNA, the CDR3 is TGTGCCAGCAGTCCCGGAGCCAGTGACTCCTACGAGCAGTACTTC. This encodes CASSPGASDSYEQYF. The chain employs TRBV28 and TRBJ2-7; unclear D gene. Trimming removed 5 bases at V and 0 bases at J, with 14 bases between. CDR3 length equals 15 residues. Per germline, CDR1 MDHEN and CDR2 SYDVKM.

The V gene is TRBV25-1, the J gene TRBJ2-5; 9 bases are a match to TRBD1. With V trimmed by 4 bases and J by 9 bases, 15 bases remained unmatched. This CDR3 region has 16 residues. Germline V gives CDR1 MGHDK, CDR2 SYGVNS. The CDR3 sequence is CASSVWTGDSKRPQYF. Here the CDR3 DNA reads TGTGCCAGCAGTGTCTGGACAGGGGATTCTAAGAGACCCCAGTACTTC.

This clone occurred many times. The V gene is TRBV30, the J gene TRBJ2-3, with 9 nucleotides matching TRBD2. Trimming removed 1 base from V and 5 bases from J; junction bases left unmatched: 7. The CDR3 length is 15 residues. Germline CDR1 GTSNPN, CDR2 SVGIG (reference sequence). The CDR3 reads CAWSAPRGGRDTQYF. Written as DNA, the CDR3 is TGTGCCTGGAGTGCCCCGCGGGGGGGAAGAGATACGCAGTATTTT.

V is TRBV6-4 and J is TRBJ2-1, with a tentative D call TRBD1 (6 bases). V lost 4 bases and J 9 bases, leaving 16 bases between the germline ends. In germline, CDR1 is MRHNA, CDR2 SNTAGT. The CDR3 has 14 amino acids. The CDR3 DNA reads as TGTGCCAGCAGTGGCATTCAACAGGGTGGTGAGCAGTTCTTC. The encoded protein is CASSGIQQGGEQFF.

The rearrangement uses TRBV11-3 and TRBJ2-1; D perhaps matches TRBD2 (6 bases). V lost 3 bases and J lost 3, with 12 bases in between. The CDR3 loop spans 15 amino acids. CDR1 and CDR2 from the germline V gene are SGHNT and YENEEA. DNA of the CDR3: TGTGCCAGCAGCTTGGGTGGCGGGGTCTACAATGAGCAGTTCTTC. This gives the protein CASSLGGGVYNEQFF.

The V gene is TRBV5-1, the J gene TRBJ2-5; maybe TRBD1 (6 bases). This CDR3 region has 16 residues. V shed 2 bases and J shed 0 bases, with 14 bases lying between them. Looked up from germline, CDR1 is SGHRS and CDR2 is YFSETQ. The DNA for the CDR3 is TGCGCCAGCAGCTTTCCTAGAGGGGGTGACCAAGAGACCCAGTACTTC. This translates into CASSFPRGGDQETQYF.

The V call is TRBV2, the J call TRBJ2-1; tentatively, D is TRBD2 (5 bases). V lost 8 bases and J lost 1, with 9 bases in between. CDR3 length equals 13 residues. Germline assignment: CDR1 SNHLY and CDR2 FYNNEI. CDR3 residues: CASSGGSYNEQFF. CDR3 bases: TGTGCCAGCTCTGGCGGGTCCTACAATGAGCAGTTCTTC.

The rearrangement uses TRBV9 and TRBJ1-2; tentative D call: TRBD1 (5 bases). V was pared by 3 bases and J by 7 bases, with 19 bases between. CDR3 size: 15 residues. The germline CDR1 and CDR2 sequences are SGDLS and YYNGEE. The CDR3 region is CASSEPPGVGSGYTF. CDR3 DNA: TGTGCCAGCAGCGAGCCCCCGGGGGTGGGAAGTGGCTACACCTTC.

The genes are TRBV11-1 and TRBJ2-7; TRBD2 matches 12 bases. The CDR3 sequence is 15 residues long. Germline lookup yields CDR1 SGHAT and CDR2 FQDESV (reference sequence). J gave up 2 bases and V 4 bases, and 3 bases lay outside the gene matches. The CDR3 bases are TGTGCCAGCAGCTCCTCTAGCGGGGGGGCCTACGAGCAGTACTTC. Its protein product is CASSSSSGGAYEQYF.